Sequencing of this TCR beta chain was carried out in a study of shared T cell receptors in the human thymus. The method was immunoSEQ multiplex PCR; TCRdb's version includes in-frame clones alone and lacks a portion of them. The sample records hundreds of thousands of clones, over 90% being singletons. V dropped 2 bases and J dropped 0; count of bases not matched to a gene: 3. Germline lookup yields CDR1 SGHDN and CDR2 FVKESK. The CDR3 totals 15 residues. The V and J genes are TRBV14 and TRBJ2-7, with 8 bases aligning to TRBD2. The receptor was derived from a human donor. Source material: thymocytes. As DNA, the CDR3 is TGTGCCAGCAGCCAATCTAGCGGGTGCTCCTACGAGCAGTACTTC. This codes for CASSQSSGCSYEQYF.